This TCR beta chain was sequenced for a study of cytomegalovirus exposure and HLA in healthy donors (dated by TCRdb to 2016 to 2017). For the wider study: According to a later analysis, one platform produced both the roughly 120 validation repertoires and the 666 repertoires of the first cohort. The study combined high-throughput TCR immunosequencing, statistical association of individual TCRs with disease status, and machine learning to predict cytomegalovirus infection status. The study was designed to test whether signatures of past pathogen exposure could be identified by cataloging public T cell receptors. A separate validation cohort of about 110 different subjects was used in addition to the roughly 670-subject first cohort. Paper-wide results and their limitations: A later analysis found that TCRs clustered in the first cohort also tended to co-occur in the 95 to 150 validation repertoires, with approximately 95% of cluster scores above 0. In both the original and validation cohorts, the classifier was reported to diagnose cytomegalovirus status with high specificity and sensitivity. It was suggested by the authors that the approach could potentially be generalized to other disease states and immunological phenotypes. The study listed 164 TCR beta chains as associated with cytomegalovirus. Three of the identified cytomegalovirus-associated TCR beta chains were confirmed in vitro to be specific for cytomegalovirus antigens. The validation cohort had no HLA typing available for a later analysis, so co-occurrence within that cohort was assessed over all 120 or so repertoires. Most TCR sequences were observed very rarely across donors, whereas some public TCRs were present in many individuals.

Library preparation used the immunoSEQ multiplex PCR assay. Concerning the study's data processing: A statistical classification framework was developed to diagnose cytomegalovirus status using the catalog of TCR beta chain sequences. TCRdb limited this immuneACCESS table to in-frame rearrangements with V and J called. A share of clones is missing; checked studies link under half to unresolved V genes, and the rest is unexplained. D and trimming were read from the DNA, whereas the V and J calls and clone size are those reported in that table. Across this sample there are around 61,000 clones, with about 92% seen only once. 1.1% of the sample goes to the ten largest clones. This clone was seen a handful of times. What antigen it recognizes has not been identified. No clone much larger than this one lies a single base away; base qualities are absent. Donors formed part of the validation cohort, which comprised 120 subjects and was distinct from the first cohort of 666 subjects.

The CDR3 goes from the cysteine to the phenylalanine over 18 residues. The CDR3 DNA has 54 bases and is translated from base 1. The rearrangement joined TRBV21-1 to TRBJ2-7; the listed D gene, TRBD2, was not tested against the DNA. TRBV21-1 counts as a pseudogene. Material for sequencing was PBMCs. This sequence was found in a man aged 18 to 29 in good health and CMV-seronegative. CDR3 sequence: CASSKASLLQRDSYEQYF. The bases are TGTGCCAGCAGCAAAGCAAGCCTCTTGCAGCGGGATTCCTACGAGCAGTACTTC.